Sequencing of this TCR beta chain was carried out in a study of blood T cell repertoires in COVID-19. About the study: T cells, B-cell-depleted T cells, or PBMCs provided the cDNA or gDNA that served as material.

Everyone who took part was roughly 18 to 90 years old, and they came from 24 US areas. V lost 2 bases and J lost 0; bases outside the gene matches: 3. Germline V lookup: CDR1 MNHEY, CDR2 SMNVEV (reference sequence). The CDR3 has 15 residues. Using immunoSEQ multiplex PCR, the repertoire was profiled, and TCRdb retains in-frame clones only, with some absent. Of about 320,000 clones in the sample, over 75% were seen once. The sample taken for sequencing was PBMCs or T cells enriched from blood (not recorded which). This receptor was taken from a man aged 25 to 45 who had recovered from COVID-19. The chain joins TRBV27 to TRBJ2-5; TRBD2 aligns across 7 bases. The CDR3 DNA reads as TGTGCCAGCAGTTTAGGCGGGGGTTACCAAGAGACCCAGTACTTC. This sequence encodes CASSLGGGYQETQYF.